This record covers a single TCR beta chain. The antigen is unknown. This sample was included in a study of T cell repertoires in cytomegalovirus infection. Turning to the study itself: Indicated by public TCR beta signatures were CMV infection and matching HLA type. Study-wide points: Clonotypes of TCR beta that were HLA-C-restricted and CMV-specific dominated the ex vivo response.

One entry per CDR3 protein results from TCRdb running MiXCR on the reads. In the table there are hundreds of thousands of distinct CDR3 sequences, about 31% of which are singletons. This CDR3 spans 15 amino acids. CDR1 and CDR2 from the germline V gene are MGHRA and YSYEKL. V shed 5 bases and J 3 bases; nucleotides not matched to a gene: 5. The clonotype comes from a human donor in good health (CMV status not recorded). Some clones in this sample may be carry-over from other donors' samples. This rearrangement joins TRBV4-1 to TRBJ1-4; TRBD1 aligns across 8 bases. Sequencing used cultured CD8+ T cells from PBMCs, obtained from culture after CMV antigen stimulation. DNA for the CDR3: TGCGCCAGCAGCTACCCGGACAGGGCTAATGAAAAACTGTTTTTT. Protein product: CASSYPDRANEKLFF.